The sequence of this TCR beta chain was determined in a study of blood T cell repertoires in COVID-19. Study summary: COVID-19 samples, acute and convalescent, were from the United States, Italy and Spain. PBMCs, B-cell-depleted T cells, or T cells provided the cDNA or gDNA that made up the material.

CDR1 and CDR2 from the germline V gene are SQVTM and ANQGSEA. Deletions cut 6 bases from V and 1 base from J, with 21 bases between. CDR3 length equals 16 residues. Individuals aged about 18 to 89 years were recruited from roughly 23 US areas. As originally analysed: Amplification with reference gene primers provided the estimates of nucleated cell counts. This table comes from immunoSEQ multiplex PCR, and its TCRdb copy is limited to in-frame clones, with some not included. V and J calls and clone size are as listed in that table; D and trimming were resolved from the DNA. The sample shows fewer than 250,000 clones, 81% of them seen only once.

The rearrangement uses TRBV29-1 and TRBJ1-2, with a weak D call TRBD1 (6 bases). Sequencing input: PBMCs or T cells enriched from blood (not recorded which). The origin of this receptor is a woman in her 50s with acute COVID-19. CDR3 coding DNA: TGCAGCGTCCGCGCCCCCCAGGACAGATATAACTATGGCTACACCTTC. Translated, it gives CSVRAPQDRYNYGYTF.